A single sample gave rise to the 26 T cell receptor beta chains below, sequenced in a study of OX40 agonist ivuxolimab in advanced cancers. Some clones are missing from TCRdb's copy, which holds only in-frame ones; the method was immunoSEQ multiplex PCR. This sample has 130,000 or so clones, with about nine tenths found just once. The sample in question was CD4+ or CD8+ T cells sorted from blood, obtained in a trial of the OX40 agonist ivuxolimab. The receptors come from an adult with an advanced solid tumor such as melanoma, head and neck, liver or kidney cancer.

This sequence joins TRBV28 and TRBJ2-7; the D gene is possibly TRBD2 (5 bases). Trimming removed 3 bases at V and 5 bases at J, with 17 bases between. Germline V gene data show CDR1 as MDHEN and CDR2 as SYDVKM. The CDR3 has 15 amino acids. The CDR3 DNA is TGTGCCAGCAGTTTTACCCCACCTTCGAGGGACGAGCAGTACTTC. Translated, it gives CASSFTPPSRDEQYF.

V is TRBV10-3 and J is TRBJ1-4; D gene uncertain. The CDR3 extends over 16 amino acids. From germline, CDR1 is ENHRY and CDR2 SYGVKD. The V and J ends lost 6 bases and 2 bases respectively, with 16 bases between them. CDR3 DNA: TGTGCCATCAGCGGTACCCCGGGTTCGACTAATGAAAAACTGTTTTTT. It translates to CAISGTPGSTNEKLFF.

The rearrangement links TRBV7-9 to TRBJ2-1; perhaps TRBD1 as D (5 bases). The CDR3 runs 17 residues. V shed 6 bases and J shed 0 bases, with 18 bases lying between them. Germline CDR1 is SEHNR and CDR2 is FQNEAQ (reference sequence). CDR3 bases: TGTGCCAGCAGTTCTACTGGGGCATCGCCCTCCTACAATGAGCAGTTCTTC. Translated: CASSSTGASPSYNEQFF.

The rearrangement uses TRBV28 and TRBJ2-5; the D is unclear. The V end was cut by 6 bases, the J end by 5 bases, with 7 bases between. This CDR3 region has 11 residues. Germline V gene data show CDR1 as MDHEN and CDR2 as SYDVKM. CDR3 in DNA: TGTGCCAGCAGGGATTGGGAGACCCAGTACTTC. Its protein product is CASRDWETQYF.

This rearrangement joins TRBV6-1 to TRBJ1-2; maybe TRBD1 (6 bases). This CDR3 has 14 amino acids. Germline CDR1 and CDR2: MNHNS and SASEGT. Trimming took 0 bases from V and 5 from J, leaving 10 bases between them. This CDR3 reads CASSEAGTPYGYTF. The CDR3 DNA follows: TGTGCCAGCAGTGAAGCCGGGACACCTTATGGCTACACCTTC.

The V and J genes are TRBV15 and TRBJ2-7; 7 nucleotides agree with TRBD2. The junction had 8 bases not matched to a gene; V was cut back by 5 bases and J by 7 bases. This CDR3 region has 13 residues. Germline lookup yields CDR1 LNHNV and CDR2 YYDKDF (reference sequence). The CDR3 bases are TGTGCCACCAGCGGAGGTTACGGGGGGGAGCAGTACTTC. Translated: CATSGGYGGEQYF.

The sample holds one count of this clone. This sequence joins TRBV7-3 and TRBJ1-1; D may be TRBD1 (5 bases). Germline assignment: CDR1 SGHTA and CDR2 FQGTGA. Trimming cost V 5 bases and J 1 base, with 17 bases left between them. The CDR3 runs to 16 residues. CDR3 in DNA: TGTGCCAGCAGCCTCCCTCCCAGGGCGACGAACACTGAAGCTTTCTTT. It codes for CASSLPPRATNTEAFF.

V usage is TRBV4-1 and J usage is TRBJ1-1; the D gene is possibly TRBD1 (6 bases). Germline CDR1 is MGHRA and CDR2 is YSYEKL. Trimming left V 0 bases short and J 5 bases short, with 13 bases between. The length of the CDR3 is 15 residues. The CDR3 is CASSQEEGGETEAFF. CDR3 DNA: TGCGCCAGCAGCCAAGAAGAGGGGGGAGAGACTGAAGCTTTCTTT.

The CDR3 here is CASSQGLAGTDTQYF. CDR3 nucleotide sequence: TGTGCCAGCTCACAGGGACTAGCGGGCACAGATACGCAGTATTTT. The chain joins TRBV18 to TRBJ2-3; 11 bases are a match to TRBD2. Germline V gene lookup returns CDR1 KGHSH and CDR2 LQKENI. The CDR3 covers 15 residues. V trimming: 4 bases; J trimming: 1 base; junction bases outside the gene matches: 1.

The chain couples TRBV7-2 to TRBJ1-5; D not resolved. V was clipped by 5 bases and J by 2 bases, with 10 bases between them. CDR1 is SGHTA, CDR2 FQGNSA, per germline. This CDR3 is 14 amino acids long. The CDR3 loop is CASSLPGGNQPQHF. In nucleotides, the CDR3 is TGTGCCAGCAGCCTCCCCGGAGGCAATCAGCCCCAGCATTTT. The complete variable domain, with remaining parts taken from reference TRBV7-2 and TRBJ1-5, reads GAGVSQSPSNKVTEKGKDVELRCDPISGHTALYWYRQSLGQGLEFLIYFQGNSAPDKSGLPSDRFSAERTGGSVSTLTIQRTQQEDSAVYLCASSLPGGNQPQHFGDGTRLSIL.

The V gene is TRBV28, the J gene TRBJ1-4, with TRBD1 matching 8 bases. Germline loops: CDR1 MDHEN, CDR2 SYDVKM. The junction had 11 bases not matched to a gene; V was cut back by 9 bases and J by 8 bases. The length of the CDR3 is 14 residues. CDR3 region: CASSLGGQVEKLFF. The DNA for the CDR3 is TGTGCCAGTTCACTGGGGGGACAGGTAGAAAAACTGTTTTTT.

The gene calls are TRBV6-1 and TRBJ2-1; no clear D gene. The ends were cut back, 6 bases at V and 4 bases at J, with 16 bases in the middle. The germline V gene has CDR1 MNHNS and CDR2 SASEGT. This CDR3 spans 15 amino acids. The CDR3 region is CASSPEWWRYNEQFF. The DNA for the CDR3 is TGTGCCAGCAGCCCGGAGTGGTGGCGGTACAATGAGCAGTTCTTC.

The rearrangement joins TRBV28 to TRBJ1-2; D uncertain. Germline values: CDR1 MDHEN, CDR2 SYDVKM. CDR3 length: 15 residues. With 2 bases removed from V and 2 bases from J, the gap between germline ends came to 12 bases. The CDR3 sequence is CASSLVGILNYGYTF. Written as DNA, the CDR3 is TGTGCCAGCAGTTTAGTGGGAATCCTCAACTATGGCTACACCTTC.

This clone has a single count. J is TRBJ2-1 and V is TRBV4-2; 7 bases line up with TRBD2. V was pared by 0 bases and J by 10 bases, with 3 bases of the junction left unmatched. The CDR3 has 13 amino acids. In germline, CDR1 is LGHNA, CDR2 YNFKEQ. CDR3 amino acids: CASSQDQAGEQFF. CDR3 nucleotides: TGTGCCAGCAGCCAAGATCAAGCGGGAGAGCAGTTCTTC.

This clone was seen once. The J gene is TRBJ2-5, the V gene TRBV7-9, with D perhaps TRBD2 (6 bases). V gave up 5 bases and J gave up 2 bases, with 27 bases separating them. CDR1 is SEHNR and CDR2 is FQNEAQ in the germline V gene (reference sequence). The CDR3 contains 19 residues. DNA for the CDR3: TGTGCCAGCAGCAAGTTCCCCAGCTACGGGGGAGATCGACAAGAGACCCAGTACTTC. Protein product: CASSKFPSYGGDRQETQYF. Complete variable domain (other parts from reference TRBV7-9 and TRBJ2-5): DTGVSQNPRHKITKRGQNVTFRCDPISEHNRLYWYRQTLGQGPEFLTYFQNEAQLEKSRLLSDRFSAERPKGSFSTLEIQRTEQGDSAMYLCASSKFPSYGGDRQETQYFGPGTRLLVL.

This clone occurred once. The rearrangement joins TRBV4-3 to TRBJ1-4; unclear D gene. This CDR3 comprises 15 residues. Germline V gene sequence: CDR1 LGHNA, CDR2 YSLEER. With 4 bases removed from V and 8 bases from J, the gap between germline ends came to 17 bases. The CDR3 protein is CASSPNTRIGEKLFF. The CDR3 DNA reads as TGCGCCAGCAGCCCCAACACCAGGATAGGCGAAAAACTGTTTTTT.

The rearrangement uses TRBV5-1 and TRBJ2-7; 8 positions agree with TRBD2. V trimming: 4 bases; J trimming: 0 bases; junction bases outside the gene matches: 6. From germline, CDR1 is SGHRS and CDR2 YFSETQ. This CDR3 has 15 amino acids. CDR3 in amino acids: CASSPGGGSSYEQYF. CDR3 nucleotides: TGCGCCAGCAGCCCCGGGGGGGGTAGCTCCTACGAGCAGTACTTC.

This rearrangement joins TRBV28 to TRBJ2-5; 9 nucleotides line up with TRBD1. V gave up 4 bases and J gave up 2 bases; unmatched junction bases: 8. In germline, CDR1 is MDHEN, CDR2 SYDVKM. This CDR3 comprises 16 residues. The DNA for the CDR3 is TGTGCCAGCAGTTCAACCGGGACAGGGTTGCAAGAGACCCAGTACTTC. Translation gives CASSSTGTGLQETQYF.

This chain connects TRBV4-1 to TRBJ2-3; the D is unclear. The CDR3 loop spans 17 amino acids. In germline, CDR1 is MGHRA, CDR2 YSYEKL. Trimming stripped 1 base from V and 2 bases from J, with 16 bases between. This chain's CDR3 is CASSQAVLSINTDTQYF. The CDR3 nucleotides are TGCGCCAGCAGCCAAGCGGTCCTAAGTATTAACACAGATACGCAGTATTTT.

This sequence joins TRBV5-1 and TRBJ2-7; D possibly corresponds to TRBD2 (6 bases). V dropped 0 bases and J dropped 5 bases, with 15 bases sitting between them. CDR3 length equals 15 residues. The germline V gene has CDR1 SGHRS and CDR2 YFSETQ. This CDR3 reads CASSLVRGSGHEQYF. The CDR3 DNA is TGCGCCAGCAGCTTGGTACGGGGTAGCGGCCACGAGCAGTACTTC. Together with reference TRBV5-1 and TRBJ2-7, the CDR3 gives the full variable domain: KAGVTQTPRYLIKTRGQQVTLSCSPISGHRSVSWYQQTPGQGLQFLFEYFSETQRNKGNFPGRFSGRQFSNSRSEMNVSTLELGDSALYLCASSLVRGSGHEQYFGPGTRLTVT.

Written as DNA, the CDR3 is TGTGCCCGCTGGACTCACTCGTCAGGGAGCGGAAGCCAGACCGGGGAGCTGTTTTTT. Translated: CARWTHSSGSGSQTGELFF. This chain links TRBV30 with TRBJ2-2; D is tentatively TRBD1 or TRBD2 (5 bases each). This CDR3 is built from 19 residues. V was clipped by 8 bases and J by 5 bases, with 33 bases between them. The germline CDR1 and CDR2 sequences are GTSNPN and SVGIG (reference sequence).

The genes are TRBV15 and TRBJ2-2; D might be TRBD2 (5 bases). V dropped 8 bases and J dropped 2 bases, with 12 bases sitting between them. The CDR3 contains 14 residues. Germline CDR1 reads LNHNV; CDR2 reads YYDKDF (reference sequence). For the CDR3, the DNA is TGTGCCACCTCGGTGGGAGCTAACACCGGGGAGCTGTTTTTT. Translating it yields CATSVGANTGELFF. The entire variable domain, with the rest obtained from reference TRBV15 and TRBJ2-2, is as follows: DAMVIQNPRYQVTQFGKPVTLSCSQTLNHNVMYWYQQKSSQAPKLLFHYYDKDFNNEADTPDNFQSRRPNTSFCFLDIRSPGLGDTAMYLCATSVGANTGELFFGEGSRLTVL.

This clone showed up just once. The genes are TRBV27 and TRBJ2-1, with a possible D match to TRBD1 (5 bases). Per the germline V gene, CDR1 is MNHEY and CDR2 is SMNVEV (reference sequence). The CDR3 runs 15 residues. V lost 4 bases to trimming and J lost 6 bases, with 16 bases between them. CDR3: CASSSEFRRGNEQFF. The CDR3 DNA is TGTGCCAGCAGTTCTGAGTTTAGAAGGGGCAATGAGCAGTTCTTC.

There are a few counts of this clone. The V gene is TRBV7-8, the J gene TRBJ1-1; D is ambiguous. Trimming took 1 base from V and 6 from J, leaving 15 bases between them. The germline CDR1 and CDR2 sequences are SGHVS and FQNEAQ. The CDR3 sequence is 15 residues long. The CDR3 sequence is CASSLVEGKDSEAFF. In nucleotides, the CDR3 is TGTGCCAGCAGCTTAGTAGAGGGTAAAGATTCTGAAGCTTTCTTT.

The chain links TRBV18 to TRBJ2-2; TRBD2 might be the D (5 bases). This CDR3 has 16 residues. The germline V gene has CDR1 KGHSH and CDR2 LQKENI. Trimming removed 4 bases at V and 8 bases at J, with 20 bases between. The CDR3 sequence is CASSLKLAASIGELFF. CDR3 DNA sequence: TGTGCCAGCTCACTCAAACTCGCGGCTAGCATAGGGGAGCTGTTTTTT.

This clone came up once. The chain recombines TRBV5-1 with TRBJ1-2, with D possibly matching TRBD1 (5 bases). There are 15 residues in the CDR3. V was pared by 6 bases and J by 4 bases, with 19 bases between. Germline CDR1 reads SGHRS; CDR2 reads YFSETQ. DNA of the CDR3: TGCGCCAGCACCTCCGGGACGCAGGGAACCTATGGCTACACCTTC. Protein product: CASTSGTQGTYGYTF.